The 25 T cell receptor beta chains below all came from one sample that was sequenced in a study of CD8 T cells in ankylosing spondylitis. TCRdb recomputed calls from the 5' RACE reads with MiXCR, one row per CDR3 protein. The table shows about 540,000 distinct CDR3 sequences, with 10% to 15% occurring only once. No antigens are known for them. Study-wide results and limits: Blood of patients with ankylosing spondylitis appeared to be characterized by a TCR beta motif of seven or eight highly homologous variants.

Material: blood, either unsorted or a sorted T cell fraction (not recorded which). These receptors originate from a male donor with ankylosing spondylitis.

The V call is TRBV5-6, the J call TRBJ2-1, with D possibly called TRBD1 or TRBD2 (5 bases each). CDR3 length: 14 residues. Germline V gene sequence: CDR1 SGHDT, CDR2 YYEEEE. The V end lost 4 bases, the J end lost 3 bases, and 11 bases lay between the germline ends. The CDR3 sequence is CASSEGSNYNEQFF. CDR3 sequence (DNA): TGTGCCAGCAGCGAGGGGTCTAACTACAATGAGCAGTTCTTC. Combining the CDR3 with reference TRBV5-6 and TRBJ2-1 gives the whole variable domain DAGVTQSPTHLIKTRGQQVTLRCSPKSGHDTVSWYQQALGQGPQFIFQYYEEEERQRGNFPDRFSGHQFPNYSSELNVNALLLGDSALYLCASSEGSNYNEQFFGPGTRLTVL.

This chain's CDR3 is CASSLEGLSLGTGELFF. The DNA of the CDR3 is TGCGCCAGCAGCTTGGAGGGGCTATCCCTTGGTACCGGGGAGCTGTTTTTT. The chain carries TRBV5-1 and TRBJ2-2, with D possibly TRBD1 on 5 matching bases. Germline V gene lookup returns CDR1 SGHRS and CDR2 YFSETQ. The V end was cut by 0 bases, the J end by 5 bases, with 17 bases between. The CDR3 is 17 residues long.

In its sample, this clonotype was seen a few times. V is TRBV12-3 or TRBV12-4 and J is TRBJ1-2; D is undetermined. V lost 7 bases, J lost 4 bases, and 13 bases lay in between. There are 13 residues in the CDR3. CDR3 DNA: TGTGCCAGCACTCGGACCGACCTCTATGGCTACACCTTC. It encodes CASTRTDLYGYTF.

The sample holds many counts of this clonotype. The chain employs TRBV7-9 and TRBJ2-7, with D possibly TRBD2 on 6 matching bases. The CDR3 length is 15 residues. V lost 5 bases and J lost 3, with 17 bases in between. Germline CDR1 is SEHNR and CDR2 is FQNEAQ (reference sequence). The DNA of the CDR3 is TGTGCCAGCAGCCGTCTGGAGGGGAGGAGCTACGAGCAGTACTTC. Encoded protein: CASSRLEGRSYEQYF.

This clonotype has ten or more counts. The CDR3: CASSLGSGSSYEQYF. The CDR3 DNA reads TGCGCCAGCAGCTTGGGTAGCGGGAGTTCTTATGAGCAGTACTTC. The chain carries TRBV5-1 and TRBJ2-7, with TRBD2 matching 9 bases. The trim removed 0 bases at V and 7 bases at J, leaving 8 bases unmatched. The CDR3 has 15 residues. Germline values: CDR1 SGHRS, CDR2 YFSETQ.

The gene calls are TRBV20-1 and TRBJ2-5; 9 bases agree with TRBD2. Germline lookup yields CDR1 DFQATT and CDR2 SNEGSKA (reference sequence). The CDR3 sequence is 14 residues long. Trimming at V came to 2 bases and at J to 2 bases, leaving 3 bases not matched to a gene. CDR3 loop: CSARTSGFQETQYF. CDR3 nucleotide sequence: TGCAGTGCTAGAACTAGCGGGTTTCAAGAGACCCAGTACTTC.

The rearrangement joins TRBV24-1 to TRBJ2-1; no clear D. Per germline, CDR1 KGHDR and CDR2 SFDVKD. Trimming cost V 3 bases and J 8 bases, with 13 bases left between them. CDR3 length equals 14 residues. CDR3 amino acids: CATSDLRAADEQFF. The CDR3 DNA is TGTGCCACCAGTGATCTCCGGGCGGCGGATGAGCAGTTCTTC.

Ten or more counts support this clonotype. J is TRBJ2-3 and V is TRBV5-1; D perhaps matches TRBD2 (6 bases). V was trimmed by 0 bases and J by 8 bases, leaving 10 bases between them. Germline CDR1 SGHRS, CDR2 YFSETQ. This CDR3 is built from 13 residues. CDR3 loop: CASSLEGGFTQYF. In DNA form, the CDR3 reads TGCGCCAGCAGCTTGGAAGGAGGGTTTACGCAGTATTTT.

In this sample, this clonotype turned up a few times. Its ends do not fully match the called genes, so a read error is possible. The rearrangement uses TRBV12-3 or TRBV12-4 and TRBJ2-5; 7 nucleotides align to TRBD2. The CDR3 is 15 amino acids. CDR3 protein: CASSLAEGFQETQYF. The CDR3 DNA follows: TGTGCCAGCAGTCTAGCGGAGGGATTCCAAGAGACCCAGTACTTC.

The V call is TRBV2, the J call TRBJ2-7; 16 positions match TRBD2. Trimming took 6 bases from V and 6 from J; bases not matched to a gene: 5. There are 15 residues in the CDR3. Germline lookup yields CDR1 SNHLY and CDR2 FYNNEI. CDR3 nucleotide sequence: TGTGCCAGCAGAGGGACTAGCGGGAGGGCCGGCGAGCAGTACTTC. Its protein is CASRGTSGRAGEQYF.

This clonotype showed up many times. This chain joins TRBV12-3 or TRBV12-4 and TRBJ2-7; TRBD1 matches at 7 bases. The V segment lost 7 bases and the J segment 3 bases; nucleotides outside the gene matches: 9. This CDR3 spans 14 amino acids. The CDR3 DNA sequence: TGTGCCAGCACCCTTTCCGGGACAGACTACGAGCAGTACTTC. It is translated as CASTLSGTDYEQYF.

This clonotype turned up a few times. The J gene is TRBJ2-1, the V gene TRBV5-1; TRBD2 aligns across 12 bases. CDR3 size: 16 residues. The ends lost 0 bases at V and 8 bases at J; junction bases unmatched: 6. Germline values: CDR1 SGHRS, CDR2 YFSETQ. The CDR3 region is CASSLASGRAGDEQFF. The CDR3 DNA reads TGCGCCAGCAGCTTGGCTAGCGGGAGGGCCGGCGATGAGCAGTTCTTC. The whole variable domain, filled in from reference TRBV5-1 and TRBJ2-1, reads KAGVTQTPRYLIKTRGQQVTLSCSPISGHRSVSWYQQTPGQGLQFLFEYFSETQRNKGNFPGRFSGRQFSNSRSEMNVSTLELGDSALYLCASSLASGRAGDEQFFGPGTRLTVL.

This clonotype has only a few counts. The chain couples TRBV10-3 to TRBJ2-5; either TRBD1 or TRBD2 may fit D (5 bases each). Looked up from germline, CDR1 is ENHRY and CDR2 is SYGVKD. This CDR3 comprises 14 residues. Deletions cut 6 bases from V and 9 bases from J, with 20 bases between. CDR3 DNA: TGTGCCATCAGCCCCGGGACCACCTTAGGGGCCCAGTACTTC. It codes for CAISPGTTLGAQYF.

This clonotype showed up just a few times. The rearrangement joins TRBV4-1 to TRBJ1-6; D unclear. The CDR3 runs to 13 residues. Germline CDR1 MGHRA, CDR2 YSYEKL. The V end was cut by 0 bases, the J end by 8 bases, with 5 bases between. As DNA, the CDR3 is TGCGCCAGCAGCCAAGAAGGTTATTCACCCCTCCACTTT. Its protein is CASSQEGYSPLHF.

This clonotype appeared many times. The V and J genes are TRBV12-3 or TRBV12-4 and TRBJ2-1; possible D gene TRBD2, 5 bases. CDR3 length equals 12 residues. V gave up 8 bases and J gave up 2 bases, with 7 bases separating them. CDR3 in DNA: TGTGCCAGCGGAGGAACCTACAATGAGCAGTTCTTC. Encoded protein: CASGGTYNEQFF.

In this sample, this clonotype turned up once. The chain recombines TRBV4-1 with TRBJ2-7; 8 bases match TRBD2. J lost 7 bases, V lost 0 bases, and 11 bases had no gene match. The CDR3 runs to 16 residues. Germline V gene sequence: CDR1 MGHRA, CDR2 YSYEKL. CDR3 sequence (DNA): TGCGCCAGCAGCCAAGAGTCATTGGGATTAGCGGGAGAGCAGTACTTC. It codes for CASSQESLGLAGEQYF.

In this sample, this clonotype turned up many times. The chain links TRBV27 to TRBJ2-7, with a possible D match to TRBD2 (7 bases). V was pared by 4 bases and J by 2 bases, with 15 bases between. CDR3 size: 15 residues. CDR1 MNHEY and CDR2 SMNVEV come from the germline V gene (reference sequence). The CDR3 nucleotides read TGTGCCAGCAGTTGGAACAGGGAGGGACCCTACGAGCAGTACTTC. Translating gives CASSWNREGPYEQYF.

This clonotype was picked up a small number of times. The CDR3 sequence is CASSTDTGGEQFF. The DNA for the CDR3 is TGTGCCAGCAGCACAGATACCGGGGGGGAGCAGTTCTTC. This chain uses TRBV7-2 with TRBJ2-1; 7 bases match TRBD2. CDR1 and CDR2 from the germline V gene are SGHTA and FQGNSA. This CDR3 contains 13 residues. Trimming took 5 bases from V and 10 from J; bases not matched to a gene: 8.

There are a few counts of this clonotype. V is TRBV4-1 and J is TRBJ2-5, with 8 nucleotides matching TRBD2. Germline V gives CDR1 MGHRA, CDR2 YSYEKL. V trimming: 1 base; J trimming: 4 bases; junction bases outside the gene matches: 8. This CDR3 has 16 amino acids. CDR3 coding DNA: TGCGCCAGCAGCCAAGTTCAAGCGGGAGTCGGAGAGACCCAGTACTTC. This encodes CASSQVQAGVGETQYF.

In this sample, this clonotype turned up many times. V usage is TRBV2 and J usage is TRBJ1-1; TRBD1 matches 8 bases. The germline CDR1 and CDR2 sequences are SNHLY and FYNNEI. The CDR3 has 13 amino acids. J gave up 3 bases and V 9 bases, and 6 bases lay outside the gene matches. The CDR3 sequence: CASELQGDTEAFF. CDR3 bases: TGTGCCAGTGAACTACAGGGGGACACTGAAGCTTTCTTT.

This chain connects TRBV7-8 to TRBJ1-6; no clear D gene. V dropped 3 bases and J dropped 5 bases, with 11 bases sitting between them. This CDR3 is built from 15 residues. Germline CDR1 reads SGHVS; CDR2 reads FQNEAQ. CDR3 nucleotides: TGTGCCAGCAGCTTGGACTCTCTTAATAATTCACCCCTCCACTTT. Translating gives CASSLDSLNNSPLHF.

This clonotype has only a few counts. The rearrangement links TRBV11-1 to TRBJ2-1; maybe TRBD2 (6 bases). The length of the CDR3 is 18 residues. Germline assignment: CDR1 SGHAT and CDR2 FQDESV (reference sequence). Trimming left V 5 bases short and J 7 bases short, with 27 bases between. The CDR3 DNA follows: TGTGCCAGCAGCCGCCTTGGCTCTAGCGCCGGAGTTCGGAATGAGCAGTTCTTC. Amino acid sequence: CASSRLGSSAGVRNEQFF.

V is TRBV10-3 and J is TRBJ2-3; TRBD2 matches at 8 bases. With 5 bases clipped from V and 0 bases from J, the junction kept 4 bases outside the gene matches. The CDR3 runs 15 residues. Germline assignment: CDR1 ENHRY and CDR2 SYGVKD. For the CDR3, the DNA is TGTGCCATCAGTACTAGCGGCCAAAGCACAGATACGCAGTATTTT. Its translation is CAISTSGQSTDTQYF.

This clonotype has more than one count but fewer than ten. The V gene is TRBV5-1, the J gene TRBJ2-1, with 12 bases fitting TRBD1. After removal of 3 bases from V and 7 bases from J, the junction contained 8 bases not matched to a gene. Germline CDR1 SGHRS, CDR2 YFSETQ. The CDR3 consists of 16 residues. The CDR3 sequence: CASSWTPGQGANEQFF. For the CDR3, the DNA is TGCGCCAGCAGCTGGACCCCGGGACAGGGGGCGAATGAGCAGTTCTTC.

This clonotype was counted a few times. V usage is TRBV20-1 and J usage is TRBJ2-7; 10 positions agree with TRBD1. Germline CDR1 DFQATT, CDR2 SNEGSKA (reference sequence). The CDR3 sequence is 15 residues long. V shed 3 bases, J shed 6 bases, and the junction held 11 bases outside the gene matches. The CDR3 spells CSASTDRGRRAEQYF. CDR3 bases: TGCAGTGCTAGTACGGACAGGGGGAGGAGGGCCGAGCAGTACTTC.